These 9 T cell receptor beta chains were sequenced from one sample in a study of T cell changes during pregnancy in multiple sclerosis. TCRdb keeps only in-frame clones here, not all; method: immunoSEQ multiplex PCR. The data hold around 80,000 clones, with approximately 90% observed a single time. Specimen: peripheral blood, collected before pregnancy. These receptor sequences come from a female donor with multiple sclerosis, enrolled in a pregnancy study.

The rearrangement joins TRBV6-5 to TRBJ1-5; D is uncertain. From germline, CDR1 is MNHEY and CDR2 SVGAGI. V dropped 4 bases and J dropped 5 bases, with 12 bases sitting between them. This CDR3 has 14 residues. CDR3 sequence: CASSSMRPDQPQHF. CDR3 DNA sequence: TGTGCCAGCAGTTCAATGCGGCCGGATCAGCCCCAGCATTTT.

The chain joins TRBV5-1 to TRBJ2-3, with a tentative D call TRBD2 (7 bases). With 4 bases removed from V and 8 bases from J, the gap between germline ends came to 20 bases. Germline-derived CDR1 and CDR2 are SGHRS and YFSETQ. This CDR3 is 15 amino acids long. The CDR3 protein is CASSPDSREGGTQYF. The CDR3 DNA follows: TGCGCCAGCAGCCCGGACAGCAGGGAGGGGGGTACGCAGTATTTT.

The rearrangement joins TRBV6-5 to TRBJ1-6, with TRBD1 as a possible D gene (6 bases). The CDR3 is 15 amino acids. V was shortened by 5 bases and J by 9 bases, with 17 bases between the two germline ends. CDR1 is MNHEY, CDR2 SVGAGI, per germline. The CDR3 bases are TGTGCCAGCAGTACCCGGGACATGAGAACTTCACCCCTCCACTTT. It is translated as CASSTRDMRTSPLHF.

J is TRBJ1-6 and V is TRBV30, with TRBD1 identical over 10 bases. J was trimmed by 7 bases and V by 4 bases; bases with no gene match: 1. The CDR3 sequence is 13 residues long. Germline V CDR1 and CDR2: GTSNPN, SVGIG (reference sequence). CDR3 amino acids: CAWKGQGNSPLHF. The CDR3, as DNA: TGTGCCTGGAAGGGACAGGGGAATTCACCCCTCCACTTT.

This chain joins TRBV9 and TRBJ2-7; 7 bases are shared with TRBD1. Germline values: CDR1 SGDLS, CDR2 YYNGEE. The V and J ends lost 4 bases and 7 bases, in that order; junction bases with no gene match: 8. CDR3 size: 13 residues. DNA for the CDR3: TGTGCCAGCAGCCTTACAGACAGGGCTGAGCAGTACTTC. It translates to CASSLTDRAEQYF. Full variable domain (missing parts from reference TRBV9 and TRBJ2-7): DSGVTQTPKHLITATGQRVTLRCSPRSGDLSVYWYQQSLDQGLQFLIQYYNGEERAKGNILERFSAQQFPDLHSELNLSSLELGDSALYFCASSLTDRAEQYFGPGTRLTVT.

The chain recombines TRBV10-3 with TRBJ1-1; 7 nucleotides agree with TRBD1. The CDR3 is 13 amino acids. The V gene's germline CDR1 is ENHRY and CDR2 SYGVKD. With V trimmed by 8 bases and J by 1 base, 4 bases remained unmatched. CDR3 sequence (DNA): TGTGCCATCCACGGGACAGAGAACACTGAAGCTTTCTTT. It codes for CAIHGTENTEAFF.

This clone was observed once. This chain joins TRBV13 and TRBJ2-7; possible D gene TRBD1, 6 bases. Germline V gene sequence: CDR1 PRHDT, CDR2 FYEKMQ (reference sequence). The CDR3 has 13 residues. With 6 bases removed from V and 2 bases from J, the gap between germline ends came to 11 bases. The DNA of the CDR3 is TGTGCCAGCAGTCCGGGACACCCCTACGAGCAGTACTTC. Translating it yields CASSPGHPYEQYF.

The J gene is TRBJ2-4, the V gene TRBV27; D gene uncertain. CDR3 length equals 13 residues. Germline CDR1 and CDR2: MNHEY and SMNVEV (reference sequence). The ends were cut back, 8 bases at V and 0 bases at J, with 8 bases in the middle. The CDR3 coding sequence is TGTGCCAGCGGTAGTTTAGCCAAAAACATTCAGTACTTC. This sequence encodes CASGSLAKNIQYF.

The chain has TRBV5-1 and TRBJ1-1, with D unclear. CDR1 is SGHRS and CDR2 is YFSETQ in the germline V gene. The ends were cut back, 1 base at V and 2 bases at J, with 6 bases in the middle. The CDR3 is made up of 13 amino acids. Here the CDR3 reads CASSLNRNTEAFF. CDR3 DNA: TGCGCCAGCAGCTTGAACAGAAACACTGAAGCTTTCTTT.